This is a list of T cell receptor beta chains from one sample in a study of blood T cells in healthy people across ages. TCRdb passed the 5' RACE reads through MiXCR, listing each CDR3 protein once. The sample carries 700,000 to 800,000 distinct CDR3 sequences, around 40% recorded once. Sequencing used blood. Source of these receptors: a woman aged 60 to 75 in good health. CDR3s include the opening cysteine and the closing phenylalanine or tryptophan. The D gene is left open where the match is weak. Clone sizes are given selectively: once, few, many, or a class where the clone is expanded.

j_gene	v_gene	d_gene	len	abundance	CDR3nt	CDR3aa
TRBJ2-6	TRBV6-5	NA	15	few	TGTGCCAGCAGTTACTTGCGCTCTGGGGCCAACGTCCTGACTTTC	CASSYLRSGANVLTF
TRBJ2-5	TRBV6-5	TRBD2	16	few	TGTGCCAGCAGTTCAGGGACTAGCGGGGGGGCGCAGACCCAGTACTTC	CASSSGTSGGAQTQYF
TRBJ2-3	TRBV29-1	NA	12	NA	TGCAGCGTTGGAGATCTCTGGGATACGCAGTATTTT	CSVGDLWDTQYF
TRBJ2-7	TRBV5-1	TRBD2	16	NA	TGCGCCAGCAGTCCAAGCGGGAGGGCCAAGTCCTACGAGCAGTACTTC	CASSPSGRAKSYEQYF
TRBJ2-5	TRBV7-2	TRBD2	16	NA	TGTGCCAGCAGCTTATACGCAGCGGGGAATCAAGAGACCCAGTACTTC	CASSLYAAGNQETQYF
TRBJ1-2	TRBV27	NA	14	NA	TGTGCCAGCAGTTTAGGTGTCGGGGCCCATGGCTACACCTTC	CASSLGVGAHGYTF
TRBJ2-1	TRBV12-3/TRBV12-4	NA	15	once	TGTGCCAGCAGTTTTCGACAGTCATCTCGGAATGAGCAGTTCTTC	CASSFRQSSRNEQFF
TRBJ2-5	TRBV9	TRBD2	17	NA	TGTGCCAGCAGCCCCCATCGGACTAGCGGGGACCAAGAGACCCAGTACTTC	CASSPHRTSGDQETQYF
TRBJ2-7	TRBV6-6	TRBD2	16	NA	TGTGCCAGCAGTTACTCAAGACTAGCGGGGGGGCACGAGCAGTACTTC	CASSYSRLAGGHEQYF
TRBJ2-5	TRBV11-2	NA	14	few	TGTGCCAGCAGCCCCTCGAGGGGGAGTAGGACCCAGTACTTC	CASSPSRGSRTQYF
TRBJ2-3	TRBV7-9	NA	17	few	TGTGCCAGCAGCCCCAGGGACCTATACGGACCTCCAATTACGCAGTATTTT	CASSPRDLYGPPITQYF
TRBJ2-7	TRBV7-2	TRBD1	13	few	TGTGCCAGCAGCGTAGAGACAGGGGTCGAGCAGTACTTC	CASSVETGVEQYF
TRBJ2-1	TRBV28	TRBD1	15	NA	TGTGCCAGCAGTACGGGACAGGGGGCGGGTAATGAGCAGTTCTTC	CASSTGQGAGNEQFF